This T cell receptor beta chain was profiled in a study of STAT5B mutations in CD4+ large granular lymphocyte leukemia. From germline, CDR1 is MDHEN and CDR2 SYDVKM. The CDR3 has 17 residues. The germline V and J ends were trimmed by 3 bases and 6 bases, with 20 bases remaining between them. Profiling relied on immunoSEQ multiplex PCR, and the TCRdb table lists in-frame clones only, not all of them. The sample consists of 25,000 to 40,000 clones, about four fifths of them appearing once. This chain links TRBV28 with TRBJ2-2, with D maybe TRBD1 (6 bases). The sample comprised CD4+ T cells from blood buffy coats. This sequence originates from a human donor in good health. CDR3 DNA sequence: TGTGCCAGCAGTTTCCTGAGGGTATTAGCAGGGGCCGGGGAGCTGTTTTTT. Translating gives CASSFLRVLAGAGELFF.